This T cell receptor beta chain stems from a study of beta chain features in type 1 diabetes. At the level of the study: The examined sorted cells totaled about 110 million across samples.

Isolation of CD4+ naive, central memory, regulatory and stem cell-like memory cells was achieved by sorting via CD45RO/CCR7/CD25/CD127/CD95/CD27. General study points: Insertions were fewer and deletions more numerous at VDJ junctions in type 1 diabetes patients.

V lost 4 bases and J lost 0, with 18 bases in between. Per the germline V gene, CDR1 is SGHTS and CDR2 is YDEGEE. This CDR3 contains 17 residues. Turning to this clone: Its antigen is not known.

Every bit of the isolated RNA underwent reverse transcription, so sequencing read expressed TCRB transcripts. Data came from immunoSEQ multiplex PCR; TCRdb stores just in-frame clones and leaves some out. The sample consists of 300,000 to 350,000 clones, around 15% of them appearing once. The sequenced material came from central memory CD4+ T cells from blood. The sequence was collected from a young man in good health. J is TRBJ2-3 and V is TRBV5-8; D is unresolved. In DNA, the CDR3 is TGTGCCAGCAGCCGAGAATTACGGACCGAGAGCACAGATACGCAGTATTTT. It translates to CASSRELRTESTDTQYF. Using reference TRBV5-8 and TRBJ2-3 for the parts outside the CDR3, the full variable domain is EAGVTQSPTHLIKTRGQQATLRCSPISGHTSVYWYQQALGLGLQFLLWYDEGEERNRGNFPPRFSGRQFPNYSSELNVNALELEDSALYLCASSRELRTESTDTQYFGPGTRLTVL.